The clone carrying this TCR beta chain was seen ten or more times. As yet, its antigen is unknown. These data originate in a study of human T cells and chemical hapten exposure. Study information: Donors were sensitized with 2% DPC on the upper inner arm.

Time point: pre-sensitization, week 0. Specified treatment: therapeutic diphenylcyclopropenone sensitization with weekly scalp DPC. Total RNA came from unfractionated whole blood. The library gave individual cDNA molecules unique molecular identifiers. In TCRdb, the RACE reads were re-called with MiXCR into one record per CDR3 protein. Here the sample spans 240,000 or so distinct CDR3 sequences, about 9% being singletons. Study-level results: After DPC sensitization, TCRs above 1 in 1000 frequency showed no change.

CDR1 and CDR2 from the germline V gene are MGHDK and SYGVNS. The CDR3 is 12 amino acids. V was shortened by 4 bases and J by 4 bases, with 8 bases between the two germline ends. This receptor was taken from a woman in her thirties or forties with alopecia areata. Some clones in this sample may be carry-over from other donors' samples. This chain connects TRBV25-1 to TRBJ2-7, with TRBD1 as a possible D gene (6 bases). The sequenced sample was whole blood, obtained in connection with sensitization to the hapten diphenylcyclopropenone (DPC). The CDR3 protein is CASSVQGYEQYF. CDR3 DNA sequence: TGTGCCAGCAGTGTCCAGGGGTACGAGCAGTACTTC.